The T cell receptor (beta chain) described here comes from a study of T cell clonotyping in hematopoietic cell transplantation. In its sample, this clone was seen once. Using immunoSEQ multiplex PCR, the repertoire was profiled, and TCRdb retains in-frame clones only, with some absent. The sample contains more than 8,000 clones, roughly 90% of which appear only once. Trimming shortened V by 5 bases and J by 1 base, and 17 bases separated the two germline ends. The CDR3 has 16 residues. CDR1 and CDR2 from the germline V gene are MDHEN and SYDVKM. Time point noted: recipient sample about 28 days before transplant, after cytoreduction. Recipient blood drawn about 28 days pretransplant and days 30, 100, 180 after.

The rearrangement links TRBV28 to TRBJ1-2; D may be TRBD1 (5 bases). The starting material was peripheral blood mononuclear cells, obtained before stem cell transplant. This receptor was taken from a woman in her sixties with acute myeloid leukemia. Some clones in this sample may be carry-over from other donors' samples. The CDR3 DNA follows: TGTGCCAGCAGTCTTCCGGGACGGAGGGTTAACTATGGCTACACCTTC. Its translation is CASSLPGRRVNYGYTF.